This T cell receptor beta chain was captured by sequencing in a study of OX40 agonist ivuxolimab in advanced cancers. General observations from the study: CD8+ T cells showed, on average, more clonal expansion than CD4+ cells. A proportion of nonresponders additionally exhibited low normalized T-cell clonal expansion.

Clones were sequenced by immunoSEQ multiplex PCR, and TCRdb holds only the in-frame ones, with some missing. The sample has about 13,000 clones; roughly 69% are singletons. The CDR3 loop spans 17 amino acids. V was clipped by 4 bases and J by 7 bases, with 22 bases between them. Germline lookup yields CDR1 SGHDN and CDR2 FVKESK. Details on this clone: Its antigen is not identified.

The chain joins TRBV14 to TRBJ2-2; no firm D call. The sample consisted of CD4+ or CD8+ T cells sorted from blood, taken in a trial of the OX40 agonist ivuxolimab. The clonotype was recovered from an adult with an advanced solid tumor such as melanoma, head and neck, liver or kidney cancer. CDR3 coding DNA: TGTGCCAGCAGCCCGGCGGCGATCCTAGGCCCCTACGGGGAGCTGTTTTTT. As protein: CASSPAAILGPYGELFF. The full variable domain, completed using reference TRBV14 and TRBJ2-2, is EAGVTQFPSHSVIEKGQTVTLRCDPISGHDNLYWYRRVMGKEIKFLLHFVKESKQDESGMPNNRFLAERTGGTYSTLKVQPAELEDSGVYFCASSPAAILGPYGELFFGEGSRLTVL.